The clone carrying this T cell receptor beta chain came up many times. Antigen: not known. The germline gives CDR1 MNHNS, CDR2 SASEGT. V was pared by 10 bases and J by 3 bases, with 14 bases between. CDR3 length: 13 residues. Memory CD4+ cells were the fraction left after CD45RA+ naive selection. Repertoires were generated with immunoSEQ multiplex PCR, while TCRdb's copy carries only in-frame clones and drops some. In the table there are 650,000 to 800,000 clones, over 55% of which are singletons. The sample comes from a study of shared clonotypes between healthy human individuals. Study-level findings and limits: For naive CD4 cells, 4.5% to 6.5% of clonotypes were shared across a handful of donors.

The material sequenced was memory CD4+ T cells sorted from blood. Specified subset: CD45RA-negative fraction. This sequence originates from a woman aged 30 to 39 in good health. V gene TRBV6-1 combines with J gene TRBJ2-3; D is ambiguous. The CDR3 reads CAITRDETDTQYF. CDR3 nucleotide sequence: TGTGCCATCACGAGAGATGAGACAGATACGCAGTATTTT.